What follows describes a single T cell receptor beta chain. This record comes from a study of blood T cell repertoires in COVID-19. Assay used: immunoSEQ multiplex PCR; TCRdb lists only in-frame clones, some missing. The table has about 230,000 clones, roughly 91% seen once. This TCR was recovered from a woman aged 25 to 45 with acute COVID-19. The specimen sequenced was PBMCs or T cells enriched from blood (not recorded which).

CDR3 sequence (DNA): TGCGCCAGCAGCTTGGCGGGGTCGCCGAACACTGAAGCTTTCTTT. Translation: CASSLAGSPNTEAFF. V is TRBV5-1 and J is TRBJ1-1; D not resolved. With 0 bases removed from V and 1 base from J, the gap between germline ends came to 10 bases. This CDR3 contains 15 residues. Germline CDR1 SGHRS, CDR2 YFSETQ.